The T cell receptor beta chain under discussion was sequenced for a study of T cell repertoires in cytomegalovirus infection. Study summary: A matching HLA type, together with CMV infection, was signaled by public TCR beta signatures. Findings and caveats of the study: HLA-C-restricted, CMV-specific TCR beta clonotypes were dominant ex vivo. Cumulative frequency (of public TCR beta family members) identified carriers of CMV plus the relevant HLA.

This clonotype has only a few counts. The antigen is not known. Looked up from germline, CDR1 is SGHAT and CDR2 is FQNNGV. The J segment lost 0 bases and the V segment lost 5 bases, leaving 7 bases of the junction unmatched. The CDR3 consists of 16 residues. TCRdb reanalysed the reads using MiXCR and keeps one entry per CDR3 protein. Here the sample spans about 490,000 distinct CDR3 sequences, about 26% being singletons. Sequences were obtained from PBMCs. The clonotype was recovered from a human donor in good health (CMV status not recorded). Some clones in this sample may be carry-over from other donors' samples. V and J are TRBV11-2 and TRBJ2-7; TRBD1 matches at 10 bases. DNA for the CDR3: TGTGCCAGCAGCAAGACAGGGGGCTCAAGCTCCTACGAGCAGTACGTC. Protein sequence: CASSKTGGSSSYEQYV.